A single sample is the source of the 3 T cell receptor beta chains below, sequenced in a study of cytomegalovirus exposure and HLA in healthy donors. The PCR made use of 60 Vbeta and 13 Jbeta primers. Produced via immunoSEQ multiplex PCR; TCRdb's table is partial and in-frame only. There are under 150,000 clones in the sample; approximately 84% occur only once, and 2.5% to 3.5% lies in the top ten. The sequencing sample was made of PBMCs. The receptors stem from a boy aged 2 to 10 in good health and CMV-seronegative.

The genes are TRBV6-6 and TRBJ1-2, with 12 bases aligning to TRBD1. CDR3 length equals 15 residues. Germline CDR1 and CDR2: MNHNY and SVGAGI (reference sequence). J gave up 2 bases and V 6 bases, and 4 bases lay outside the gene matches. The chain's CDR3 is CASRGGQGANYGYTF. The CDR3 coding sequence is TGTGCCAGCAGGGGGGGACAGGGGGCAAACTATGGCTACACCTTC.

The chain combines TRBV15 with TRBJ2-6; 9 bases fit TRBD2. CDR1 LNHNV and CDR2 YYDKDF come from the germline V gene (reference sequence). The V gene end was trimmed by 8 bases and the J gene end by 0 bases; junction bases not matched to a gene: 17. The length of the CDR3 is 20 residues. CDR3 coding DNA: TGTGCCACCCGACCGGGGGGGGCGGGAGGGCTACGCTCTGGGGCCAACGTCCTGACTTTC. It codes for CATRPGGAGGLRSGANVLTF.

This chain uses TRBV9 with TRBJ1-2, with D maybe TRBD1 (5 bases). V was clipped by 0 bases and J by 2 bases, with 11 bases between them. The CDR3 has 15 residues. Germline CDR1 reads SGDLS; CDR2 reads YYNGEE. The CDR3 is CASSVGGTANYGYTF. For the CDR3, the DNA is TGTGCCAGCAGCGTAGGCGGGACGGCGAACTATGGCTACACCTTC.